The rows below give T cell receptor beta chains drawn from one sample of a study of identical twins. TCRdb processed the 5' RACE reads anew with MiXCR; each CDR3 protein has one entry. Here the sample spans 400,000 to 600,000 distinct CDR3 sequences, about a fifth being singletons. These data were also reused for a study on yellow fever vaccine responses in identical twins.

The sample comprised CD4+ T cells sorted from blood. The receptor set was obtained from a woman under 30 in good health. Each CDR3 is given without its conserved first and last residue. Fields, in order: J gene, V gene, CDR3 protein.

TRBJ1-5,TRBV3-1,ASSYSGAGQPQH
TRBJ1-4,TRBV27,ASRRDRGFANEKLF
TRBJ2-2,TRBV24-1,ATSDLWQGNTGELF
TRBJ2-7,TRBV3-1,ASSSLTSGLGYEQY
TRBJ2-3,TRBV4-1,ASKISGTSTDTQY
TRBJ2-1,TRBV7-2,ASSLFGGGKDEQF
TRBJ2-5,TRBV5-1,ASSRVTGFGETQY
TRBJ2-2,TRBV7-9,ASSLTLRRQATGELF
TRBJ2-5,TRBV20-1,SARDGVSQGETQY
TRBJ1-2,TRBV5-5,ASSLGWRTTEGYT
TRBJ2-5,TRBV4-1,ASRPVGGGEETQY
TRBJ2-3,TRBV28,ASSFLQRGLGTQY
TRBJ2-1,TRBV5-5,ASSLAGTLIGHNEQF
TRBJ2-2,TRBV4-2,ASSQEVASGRAGNTGELF
TRBJ2-5,TRBV20-1,SASPPYVYQETQY
TRBJ1-1,TRBV3-1,ASSQGQANTEAF
TRBJ1-1,TRBV20-1,SASYRDAEAF
TRBJ2-5,TRBV7-9,ASSLVSGGFTETQY
TRBJ2-1,TRBV3-1,ASSQLAGGAEQF
TRBJ1-6,TRBV3-1,ASSQEWFGGNSPLH
TRBJ2-7,TRBV20-1,SARDVRYEQY
TRBJ2-7,TRBV29-1,SVALRREGLSEQY
TRBJ2-3,TRBV20-1,SAPASGGWDTQY
TRBJ2-3,TRBV5-1,ASSLGGIFQLTDTQY
TRBJ2-3,TRBV28,ASSWTGDTDTQY
TRBJ2-1,TRBV24-1,ATSDFLAGVNEQF
TRBJ2-3,TRBV7-8,ASSYNPGLAGADTQY
TRBJ1-5,TRBV12-3/TRBV12-4,ASSLDRTYNHQPQH
TRBJ2-4,TRBV12-3/TRBV12-4,ASSTDRAKNIQY
TRBJ2-1,TRBV5-1,ASSTASWYNEQF
TRBJ2-5,TRBV7-2,ASSLGGHETQY
TRBJ2-1,TRBV4-2,ASSQTDRGGSYNEQF
TRBJ2-5,TRBV12-3/TRBV12-4,ASSLDLTSGRARETQY
TRBJ2-3,TRBV12-5,ASGLAGTSGSTDTQY
TRBJ2-5,TRBV5-1,ASSLTPGQETQY
TRBJ2-7,TRBV20-1,SANPTSGRSSYEQY
TRBJ1-5,TRBV28,ASRPPGDNQPQH
TRBJ1-6,TRBV20-1,SANTEYGPLH
TRBJ2-1,TRBV20-1,SANPLAGGNYEQF
TRBJ2-1,TRBV5-1,ASSLEGQGSNNEQF
TRBJ2-1,TRBV5-1,ASSLIATDNEQF
TRBJ2-5,TRBV7-2,ASSRYGQGAETQY
TRBJ2-3,TRBV6-6,ASLGRSTDTQY
TRBJ2-1,TRBV5-1,ASREDRAYNEQF
TRBJ2-1,TRBV12-3/TRBV12-4,ASSSSGYNEQF
TRBJ2-3,TRBV10-3,AIREGGGNTDTQY
TRBJ2-1,TRBV4-2,ASSQDPFGLAGGSYNEQF
TRBJ1-4,TRBV28,ASSSSGTDEKLF
TRBJ1-1,TRBV5-1,ASSNPGTNTEAF
TRBJ2-5,TRBV11-2,ASSLDLRGLETQY
TRBJ2-2,TRBV7-3,ASSLIFSGSTGELF
TRBJ2-1,TRBV29-1,SVGRGGGESEQF
TRBJ1-1,TRBV29-1,SVEVWGIDTEAF